Here is one T cell receptor (beta chain) with its context. Its target is unknown. An overlapping HIV-1 Gag peptide pool stimulated these cells at roughly 0.97 ug/peptide/mL. CD4+ T cells upregulating both CD40 ligand and CD69 were sorted as responding cells. CDR3 length: 13 amino acids. V lost 8 bases and J 4 bases, leaving 12 bases between the germline ends. Germline V gene data show CDR1 as LNHDA and CDR2 as SQIVND (reference sequence). These data belong to a study of persistence of HIV-infected CD4 T cells. Sequencing used immunoSEQ version 4 in survey mode. The repertoire was sequenced with immunoSEQ multiplex PCR; TCRdb's copy has only in-frame clones and lacks some. The sample holds tens of thousands of clones, roughly 71% seen once.

This chain links TRBV19 with TRBJ1-3; D is unresolved. The source of this sequence is an adult man with HIV who was CMV-seropositive. Sequencing used CD4+ T cells sorted from PBMCs after roughly 18-hour stimulation, obtained from a patient who received antiretroviral therapy. Here the CDR3 reads CASYLEGGNTIYF. The CDR3 DNA is TGTGCCAGTTACCTGGAAGGAGGAAACACCATATATTTT.